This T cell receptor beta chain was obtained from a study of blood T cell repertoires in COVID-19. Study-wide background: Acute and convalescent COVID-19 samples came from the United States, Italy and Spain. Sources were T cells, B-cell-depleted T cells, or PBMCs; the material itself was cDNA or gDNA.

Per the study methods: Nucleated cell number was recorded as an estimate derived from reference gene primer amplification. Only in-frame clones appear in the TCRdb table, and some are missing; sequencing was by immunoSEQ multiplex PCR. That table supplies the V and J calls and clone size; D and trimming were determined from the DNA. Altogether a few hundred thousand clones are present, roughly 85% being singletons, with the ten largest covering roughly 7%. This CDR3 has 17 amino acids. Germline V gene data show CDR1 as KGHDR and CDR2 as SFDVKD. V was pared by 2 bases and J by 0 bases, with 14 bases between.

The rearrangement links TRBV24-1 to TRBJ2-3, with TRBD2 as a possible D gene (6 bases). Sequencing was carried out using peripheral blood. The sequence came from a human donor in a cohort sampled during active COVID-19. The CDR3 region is CATSDSLWGTSTDTQYF. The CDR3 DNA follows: TGTGCCACCAGTGATTCCCTATGGGGGACTAGCACAGATACGCAGTATTTT.